These T cell receptor beta chains were read from a single sample in a study of beta chain features in type 1 diabetes. The data were produced by immunoSEQ multiplex PCR, yet TCRdb's version contains in-frame clones alone and is incomplete. The sample comprises about 320,000 clones, 13% to 15% of which are singletons, and 6.7% rests with the top ten. The sample consisted of central memory CD4+ T cells from blood. These receptors were collected from a man aged 25-45 years in good health. Both conserved end residues are part of each CDR3. D genes are given only for firm matches. Some rows have no size entry. The others give once, few or many, or a class for an expanded clone.

.	TRBJ1-5	TRBV7-2	TRBD1	CASSPWDRGNQPQHF	TGTGCCAGCAGCCCTTGGGACAGGGGTAACCAGCCCCAGCATTTT
many	TRBJ2-1	TRBV7-2	TRBD2	CASSLAGLAGGYNEQFF	TGTGCCAGCAGCTTAGCGGGACTAGCGGGGGGGTACAATGAGCAGTTCTTC
few	TRBJ1-5	TRBV7-2	TRBD1	CASSSTGGSNQPQHF	TGTGCCAGCAGCTCGACAGGGGGAAGCAATCAGCCCCAGCATTTT
few	TRBJ1-1	TRBV5-6	.	CASSMDTDFEAFF	TGTGCCAGCAGTATGGATACTGATTTTGAAGCTTTCTTT
few	TRBJ2-5	TRBV7-2	.	CASSFSDYQETQYF	TGTGCCAGCAGCTTCAGTGACTATCAAGAGACCCAGTACTTC
few	TRBJ2-7	TRBV11-2	.	CASSLQAAYEQYF	TGTGCCAGCAGCTTACAGGCGGCCTACGAGCAGTACTTC
.	TRBJ1-3	TRBV4-2	TRBD1	CASRETGRGNTIYF	TGTGCCAGCAGGGAGACAGGGCGAGGAAACACCATATATTTT
few	TRBJ1-1	TRBV7-2	.	CASSLARGEGSAFF	TGTGCCAGCAGCTTAGCTAGAGGTGAGGGATCAGCTTTCTTT
.	TRBJ2-5	TRBV6-5	.	CASSYGGPQETQYF	TGTGCCAGCAGTTACGGGGGGCCCCAAGAGACCCAGTACTTC
few	TRBJ2-2	TRBV30	TRBD2	CAWSEGLAPGELFF	TGTGCCTGGAGTGAAGGACTAGCCCCCGGGGAGCTGTTTTTT
few	TRBJ2-5	TRBV4-3	.	CASSQEWRVGWQETQYF	TGCGCCAGCAGCCAAGAATGGAGGGTAGGATGGCAAGAGACCCAGTACTTC
.	TRBJ2-7	TRBV11-2	.	CASSSSHLAAQKYYEQYF	TGTGCCAGCAGCTCTAGCCATCTCGCAGCTCAGAAGTACTACGAGCAGTACTTC
.	TRBJ1-1	TRBV25-1	TRBD1	CASSGDRGMNTEAFF	TGTGCCAGCAGTGGGGACAGGGGAATGAACACTGAAGCTTTCTTT
.	TRBJ2-5	TRBV6-5	.	CASSRGPEETQYF	TGTGCCAGCAGTAGGGGTCCGGAGGAGACCCAGTACTTC
.	TRBJ1-5	TRBV30	.	CAWSDRGGTHSNQPQHF	TGTGCCTGGAGTGACAGAGGGGGAACCCATAGCAATCAGCCCCAGCATTTT
.	TRBJ2-1	TRBV10-2	TRBD2	CASRTSGGASEQFF	TGCGCCAGCAGAACTAGCGGGGGGGCCAGTGAGCAGTTCTTC
few	TRBJ2-1	TRBV7-2	.	CASSLDGISSYNEQFF	TGTGCCAGCAGCTTGGATGGGATTAGCTCCTACAATGAGCAGTTCTTC
few	TRBJ2-2	TRBV19	.	CASTYPSGQMNTGELFF	TGTGCCAGTACCTACCCCTCGGGGCAGATGAACACCGGGGAGCTGTTTTTT
.	TRBJ2-3	TRBV11-2	TRBD2	CASSFGTSGDTQYF	TGTGCCAGCAGCTTCGGGACTAGCGGGGATACGCAGTATTTT
few	TRBJ2-3	TRBV15	.	CATSRDRLYTDTQYF	TGTGCCACCAGCAGAGACCGACTATACACAGATACGCAGTATTTT
many	TRBJ2-1	TRBV4-1	TRBD2	CASSHPLAGGQFF	TGCGCCAGCAGCCACCCCCTAGCGGGCGGGCAGTTCTTC
.	TRBJ2-2	TRBV9	.	CASSVGISGNTGELFF	TGTGCCAGCAGCGTAGGGATCAGCGGGAACACCGGGGAGCTGTTTTTT
many	TRBJ2-1	TRBV7-9	.	CASSTLAANEQFF	TGTGCCAGCAGTACATTAGCGGCCAATGAGCAGTTCTTC
few	TRBJ1-4	TRBV6-5	.	CASSLDGTTNEKLFF	TGTGCCAGCAGTCTCGACGGGACAACTAATGAAAAACTGTTTTTT
many	TRBJ2-1	TRBV7-9	TRBD2	CASRQSSGSYNEQFF	TGTGCCAGCAGGCAATCTAGCGGTTCCTACAATGAGCAGTTCTTC
.	TRBJ2-2	TRBV2	.	CASSLRTAGELFF	TGTGCCAGCAGTCTCAGGACGGCCGGGGAGCTGTTTTTT
.	TRBJ2-7	TRBV29-1	TRBD1	CSVPGQGAYEQYF	TGCAGCGTTCCGGGACAGGGCGCCTACGAGCAGTACTTC
few	TRBJ2-5	TRBV29-1	TRBD2	CSVEEGTSGRWTQYF	TGCAGCGTTGAAGAAGGGACTAGCGGGAGGTGGACCCAGTACTTC
.	TRBJ2-2	TRBV9	.	CASSVESGTAQTGELFF	TGTGCCAGCAGCGTTGAGTCCGGGACGGCACAAACCGGGGAGCTGTTTTTT
.	TRBJ2-2	TRBV15	.	CATREQGNTGELFF	TGTGCCACCAGGGAACAGGGTAACACCGGGGAGCTGTTTTTT
.	TRBJ2-1	TRBV12-2	.	CASRLGGTDGPEQFF	TGTGCAAGTCGCTTAGGAGGGACTGACGGCCCTGAGCAGTTCTTC
.	TRBJ1-2	TRBV4-1	TRBD1	CASSQDQGTGMNYGYTF	TGCGCCAGCAGCCAAGATCAGGGGACAGGGATGAACTATGGCTACACCTTC
.	TRBJ2-2	TRBV7-3	.	CASSDSSNTGELFF	TGTGCCAGCAGCGACAGCTCGAACACCGGGGAGCTGTTTTTT
few	TRBJ2-4	TRBV4-3	TRBD1	CASSQGTGLAKNIQYF	TGCGCCAGCAGCCAAGGGACAGGACTAGCCAAAAACATTCAGTACTTC
few	TRBJ2-7	TRBV11-2	.	CASSLAGSAPYEQYF	TGTGCCAGCAGCTTAGCGGGGTCCGCCCCCTACGAGCAGTACTTC
few	TRBJ2-3	TRBV4-2	.	CASSQATLTESTDTQYF	TGTGCCAGCAGCCAAGCAACATTGACGGAAAGCACAGATACGCAGTATTTT
few	TRBJ1-1	TRBV7-2	.	CASSLAQGFNTEAFF	TGTGCCAGCAGCTTAGCACAGGGATTCAACACTGAAGCTTTCTTT
few	TRBJ1-3	TRBV6-5	.	CASSRLSSGNTIYF	TGTGCCAGCAGTCGTCTGAGCTCTGGAAACACCATATATTTT
.	TRBJ1-2	TRBV30	.	CAWGSGYTF	TGTGCCTGGGGAAGTGGCTACACCTTC
few	TRBJ1-4	TRBV10-3	.	CAISESGGANEKLFF	TGTGCCATCAGTGAGTCTGGTGGGGCTAATGAAAAACTGTTTTTT
few	TRBJ1-6	TRBV6-5	TRBD1	CASSERDRTIHF	TGTGCCAGCAGTGAGCGGGACAGGACTATCCACTTT